These 8 T cell receptor beta chains were sequenced from one sample in a study of cytomegalovirus exposure and HLA in healthy donors. Vbeta (60) and Jbeta (13) primers were used in the PCR. Some clones are missing from TCRdb's copy, which holds only in-frame ones; the method was immunoSEQ multiplex PCR. The repertoire holds some 150,000 clones, with about four fifths as singletons. Sequenced sample: PBMCs. Source of these receptors: a woman younger than 35 in good health and CMV-seronegative.

The chain employs TRBV7-9 and TRBJ2-3, with D perhaps matching TRBD2 (5 bases). This CDR3 contains 16 residues. V shed 1 base and J shed 2 bases, with 13 bases lying between them. Germline loops: CDR1 SEHNR, CDR2 FQNEAQ (reference sequence). CDR3 nucleotides: TGTGCCAGCAGCTTAGACATGACTACACCCACAGATACGCAGTATTTT. Its protein is CASSLDMTTPTDTQYF.

This chain uses TRBV6-4 with TRBJ2-3; 10 bases agree with TRBD2. CDR3 length: 16 residues. Germline trimming cut 2 bases from V and 1 base from J; bases unmatched to any gene: 3. Germline V gene lookup returns CDR1 MRHNA and CDR2 SNTAGT. The chain's CDR3 is CASSDEAGGRTDTQYF. The CDR3 DNA is TGTGCCAGCAGTGACGAAGCGGGAGGGCGCACAGATACGCAGTATTTT.

The rearrangement links TRBV19 to TRBJ2-7, with D hard to call. The CDR3 contains 14 residues. From germline, CDR1 is LNHDA and CDR2 SQIVND (reference sequence). V was cut by 0 bases and J by 0 bases, with 6 bases left in between. The CDR3 loop is CASSIDRSSYEQYF. DNA of the CDR3: TGTGCCAGTAGTATAGACAGGTCCTCCTACGAGCAGTACTTC.

The rearrangement uses TRBV6-1 and TRBJ2-1; D remains ambiguous. Germline V gives CDR1 MNHNS, CDR2 SASEGT. The CDR3 length is 13 residues. The V end lost 2 bases, the J end lost 7 bases, and 9 bases lay between the germline ends. The CDR3 here is CASSEPRNNEQFF. The CDR3 DNA reads as TGTGCCAGCAGTGAACCCCGTAATAATGAGCAGTTCTTC.

This sequence joins TRBV25-1 and TRBJ2-1, with 10 bases identical to TRBD1. The junction had 8 bases not matched to a gene; V was cut back by 8 bases and J by 7 bases. The CDR3 runs 14 residues. Germline V gives CDR1 MGHDK, CDR2 SYGVNS. CDR3 in amino acids: CASRRTGGTNEQFF. Written as DNA, the CDR3 is TGTGCCAGCCGCAGGACAGGGGGAACGAATGAGCAGTTCTTC.

This clone was detected once. This rearrangement joins TRBV10-2 to TRBJ2-2; 12 bases are a match to TRBD2. The germline CDR1 and CDR2 sequences are WSHSY and SAAADI. V shed 6 bases, J shed 10 bases, and the junction held 9 bases outside the gene matches. The CDR3 contains 15 residues. CDR3 bases: TGCGCCAGCAGGGAGACTAGCGGGAGATTCGAGGAGCTGTTTTTT. Translation: CASRETSGRFEELFF.

This clone has a single count. The chain couples TRBV19 to TRBJ2-1; 9 bases are a match to TRBD2. V was clipped by 3 bases and J by 2 bases; unmatched bases: 2. This CDR3 region has 15 residues. Germline CDR1 and CDR2: LNHDA and SQIVND (reference sequence). The CDR3 loop is CASSIAGGAYNEQFF. DNA for the CDR3: TGTGCCAGTAGTATTGCGGGGGGGGCCTACAATGAGCAGTTCTTC. The full variable domain, completed using reference TRBV19 and TRBJ2-1, is DGGITQSPKYLFRKEGQNVTLSCEQNLNHDAMYWYRQDPGQGLRLIYYSQIVNDFQKGDIAEGYSVSREKKESFPLTVTSAQKNPTAFYLCASSIAGGAYNEQFFGPGTRLTVL.

This clone is a singleton in its sample. The chain links TRBV29-1 to TRBJ1-1; D is possibly TRBD1 (5 bases). Per germline, CDR1 SQVTM and CDR2 ANQGSEA. V lost 3 bases to trimming and J lost 0 bases, with 5 bases between them. The CDR3 runs to 12 residues. The DNA of the CDR3 is TGCAGCGTTGAGACAGTGAACACTGAAGCTTTCTTT. Its protein is CSVETVNTEAFF.